These T cell receptor beta chains were read from a single sample in a study of blood T cells in healthy people across ages. Each CDR3 protein is one row after TCRdb ran MiXCR on the 5' RACE reads. The top ten clones hold 4% of a sample with over a million distinct CDR3 sequences, roughly 43% of them seen once. The sequenced sample was blood. The receptors were gathered from a woman aged 18-35 years in good health. Each CDR3 is given with its conserved first and last residue. D genes are given only for firm matches. Only some rows state a clone size, as once, few, many or a class for expanded clones.

v_gene	d_gene	j_gene	abundance	CDR3nt	CDR3aa
TRBV20-1	-	TRBJ2-3	-	TGCAGTGCTAGAGATCGGAAGCGCGGCACAGATACGCAGTATTTT	CSARDRKRGTDTQYF
TRBV2	-	TRBJ1-5	few	TGTGCCAGCAGTGAATCGGTGACCTTAATCAATCAGCCCCAGCATTTT	CASSESVTLINQPQHF
TRBV12-3/TRBV12-4	TRBD2	TRBJ2-1	-	TGTGCCAGCAGTCCTCAGCGGGGGGGCCTCTCCTACAATGAGCAGTTCTTC	CASSPQRGGLSYNEQFF
TRBV29-1	TRBD2	TRBJ2-3	few	TGCAGCGTTCTAGCGGGGTTGGAGTATTTT	CSVLAGLEYF
TRBV20-1	-	TRBJ2-4	-	TGCAGTGCTGGGCCGGGGCATAAAGCCAAAAACATTCAGTACTTC	CSAGPGHKAKNIQYF
TRBV6-1	-	TRBJ2-1	-	TGTGCCAGCAGGGAATCTGGGGCCTACAATGAGCAGTTCTTC	CASRESGAYNEQFF
TRBV21-1	-	TRBJ2-7	few	TGTGCCAGCAGCAATAGGACTAGCGCGCCTAACTACGAGCAGTACTTC	CASSNRTSAPNYEQYF
TRBV10-3	-	TRBJ1-2	few	TGTGCCATCAGTGAGCCGACTAGGAACTATGGCTACACCTTC	CAISEPTRNYGYTF
TRBV12-3/TRBV12-4	-	TRBJ2-7	-	TGTGCCAGCAGCCGCGACAGGTTCTCCTACGAGCAGTACTTC	CASSRDRFSYEQYF
TRBV12-3/TRBV12-4	-	TRBJ1-2	few	TGTGCCAGCAGTGGGGACACTCTGAACTATGGCTACACCTTC	CASSGDTLNYGYTF
TRBV6-5	-	TRBJ1-1	-	TGTGCCAGCAGTTACCAGGCCCCCAGGACAGCTGCTGAAGCTTTCTTT	CASSYQAPRTAAEAFF
TRBV5-1	TRBD1	TRBJ2-5	-	TGCGCCAGCAGCTTGAGTCCGGGACAGCTTTGGGAGACCCAGTACTTC	CASSLSPGQLWETQYF
TRBV5-1	TRBD1	TRBJ2-7	-	TGCGCCAGCAGCAGGGGGACAGGGGGCTATAATGAGCAGTACTTC	CASSRGTGGYNEQYF
TRBV6-2/TRBV6-3	-	TRBJ2-7	-	TGTGCCAGCAGTGGGACATCCTTAACCCACTACTACTACGAGCAGTACTTC	CASSGTSLTHYYYEQYF
TRBV27	-	TRBJ2-5	-	TGTGCCAGCAGTCTCAACAGACAGTATTTCCCCGAGACCCAGTACTTC	CASSLNRQYFPETQYF
TRBV28	-	TRBJ1-2	-	TGTGCCAGCAGCACAGGTTCATCTAACTATGGCTACACCTTC	CASSTGSSNYGYTF
TRBV6-2/TRBV6-3	TRBD2	TRBJ2-3	few	TGTGCCAGCAGTCTGACTAGCGTTGCGGATACGCAGTATTTT	CASSLTSVADTQYF
TRBV7-7	-	TRBJ2-1	-	TGTGCTAGCAGCTCAGAGGTACAACCCTACAATGAGCAGTTCTTC	CASSSEVQPYNEQFF
TRBV18	-	TRBJ2-1	-	TGTGCCAGCTCACCAGGTCTCCGAGATAAGCAGTTCTTC	CASSPGLRDKQFF
TRBV6-6	-	TRBJ1-2	-	TGTGTCAGCAGTTACTACGCCACTGAAAACTATGGCTACACCTTC	CVSSYYATENYGYTF
TRBV12-3/TRBV12-4	-	TRBJ2-7	many	TGTGCCAGCAGCCTTGTAGGGGCACTGGACGAGCAGTACTTC	CASSLVGALDEQYF
TRBV5-1	TRBD2	TRBJ2-5	-	TGCGCCAGCAGCTTGGCAGGGGCTAGCGGGGCACAAGAGACCCAGTACTTC	CASSLAGASGAQETQYF
TRBV7-9	-	TRBJ1-2	few	TGTGCCAGCAGCCCCCAGGATGGGAATGGCTACACCTTC	CASSPQDGNGYTF
TRBV5-1	TRBD1	TRBJ1-1	-	TGCGCCAGCGGGTCCGGGACAGGGGGTTATGACACTGAAGCTTTCTTT	CASGSGTGGYDTEAFF
TRBV20-1	TRBD1	TRBJ2-1	few	TGCAGTGCTAACTACCCAGGGGGCACGGTGGGGGCTGAGCAGTTCTTC	CSANYPGGTVGAEQFF
TRBV4-2	-	TRBJ2-1	-	TGTGCCGGCAGCCAAGGGCAGCGGGTTGAGCAGTTCTTC	CAGSQGQRVEQFF
TRBV6-2/TRBV6-3	-	TRBJ1-5	-	TGTGCCAGCAGACGGGTCCTCAATCAGCCCCAGCATTTT	CASRRVLNQPQHF
TRBV20-1	-	TRBJ2-7	few	TGCAGTGCTCCAAATTTAATGGACTACGAGCAGTACTTC	CSAPNLMDYEQYF
TRBV12-3/TRBV12-4	-	TRBJ2-4	few	TGTGCCAGCAGTTCCGCCCCTCAGGTTCTAGCCAAAAACATTCAGTACTTC	CASSSAPQVLAKNIQYF
TRBV20-1	-	TRBJ2-3	once	TGCGGTGCTAGAGATGGAGTAGCTGGAGATACGCAGTATTTT	CGARDGVAGDTQYF
TRBV29-1	-	TRBJ2-1	few	TGCAGCGTTGCGGTAGGGGGCTCCTACAATGAGCAGTTCTTC	CSVAVGGSYNEQFF
TRBV20-1	TRBD2	TRBJ2-1	-	TGCAGTGCTAGAGATCCCGGGACTAAGAATGAGCAGTTCTTC	CSARDPGTKNEQFF
TRBV7-2	-	TRBJ2-5	-	TGTGCCAGCAGCTTAGATCCGGACAAACTCCAAGAGACCCAGTACTTC	CASSLDPDKLQETQYF
TRBV20-1	-	TRBJ1-1	-	TGCAGTGCTAGAGACCGGGGTGGGGGAGACACTGAAGCTTTCTTT	CSARDRGGGDTEAFF
TRBV20-1	-	TRBJ1-4	-	TGCAGTGCCTTAGGGGCGGAAAAACTGTTTTTT	CSALGAEKLFF
TRBV4-1	-	TRBJ1-4	few	TGCGCCAGCAGCCAGTCAACCCGTCTCCCACCCGGTGAAAAACTGTTTTTT	CASSQSTRLPPGEKLFF
TRBV10-3	TRBD1	TRBJ2-7	few	TGTGCCATCAGTGAATGGGACAGCTCCTACGAGCAGTACTTC	CAISEWDSSYEQYF
TRBV27	-	TRBJ2-7	-	TGTGCCAGCAGTTTATGGGCAAACTCCTACAATGAGCAGTACTTC	CASSLWANSYNEQYF